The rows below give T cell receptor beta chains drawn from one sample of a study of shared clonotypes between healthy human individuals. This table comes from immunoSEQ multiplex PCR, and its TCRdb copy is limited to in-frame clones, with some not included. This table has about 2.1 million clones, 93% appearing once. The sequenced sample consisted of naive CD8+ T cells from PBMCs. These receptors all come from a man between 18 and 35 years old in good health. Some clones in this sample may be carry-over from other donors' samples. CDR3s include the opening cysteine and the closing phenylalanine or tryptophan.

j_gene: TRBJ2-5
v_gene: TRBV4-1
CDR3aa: CASSQDLTGVETQYF

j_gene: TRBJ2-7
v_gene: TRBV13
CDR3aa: CASSPFMGYEQYF

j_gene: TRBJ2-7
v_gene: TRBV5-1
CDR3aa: CASSLTTGFGGSEQYF

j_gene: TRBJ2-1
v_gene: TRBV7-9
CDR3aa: CASSVGTRPYNEQFF

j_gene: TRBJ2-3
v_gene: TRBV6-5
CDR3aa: CASSYLVGGDTQYF

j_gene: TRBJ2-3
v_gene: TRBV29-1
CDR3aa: CSVSPRARATDTQYF

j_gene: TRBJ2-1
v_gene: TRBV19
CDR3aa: CASRLDSSLYEQFF

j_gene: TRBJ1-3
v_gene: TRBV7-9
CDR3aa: CASSSGGAGNTIYF

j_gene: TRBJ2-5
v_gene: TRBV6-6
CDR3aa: CASSYSGQGQETQYF

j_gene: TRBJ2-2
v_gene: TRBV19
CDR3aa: CASSIRGRAVGELFF

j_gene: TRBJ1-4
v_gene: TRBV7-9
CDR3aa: CASSLGPSGQENEKLFF

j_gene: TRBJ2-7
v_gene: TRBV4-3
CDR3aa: CASSQREDSYGQYF

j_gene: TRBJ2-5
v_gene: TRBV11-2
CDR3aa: CASSLEVWETQYF

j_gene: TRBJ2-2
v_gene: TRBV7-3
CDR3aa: CASSPIWTGNTGELFF

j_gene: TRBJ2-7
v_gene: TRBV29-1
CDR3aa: CSVEDSGGSYEQYF

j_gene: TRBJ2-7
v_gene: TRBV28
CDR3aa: CASSLTRGRIYEQYF